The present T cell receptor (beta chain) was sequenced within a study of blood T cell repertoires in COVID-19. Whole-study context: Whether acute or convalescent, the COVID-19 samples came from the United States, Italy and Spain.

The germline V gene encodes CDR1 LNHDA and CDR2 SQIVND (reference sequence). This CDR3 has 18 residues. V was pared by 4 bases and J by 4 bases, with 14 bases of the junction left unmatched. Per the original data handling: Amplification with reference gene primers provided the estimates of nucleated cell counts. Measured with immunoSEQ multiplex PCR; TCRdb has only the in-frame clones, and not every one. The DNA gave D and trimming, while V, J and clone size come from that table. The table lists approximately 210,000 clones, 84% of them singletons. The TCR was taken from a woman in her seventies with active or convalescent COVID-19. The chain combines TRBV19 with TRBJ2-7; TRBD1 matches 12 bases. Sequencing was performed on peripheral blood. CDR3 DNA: TGTGCCAGTAGTACGAACCCCGGGACAGGGGGCAGAGGGTACGAGCAGTACTTC. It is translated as CASSTNPGTGGRGYEQYF.